This entry describes one T cell receptor beta chain. Germline is not matched at one junction end, which may reflect a read error. The CDR3 sequence is 13 residues long. These data are taken from a study of T cells in Graves' hyperthyroidism and ophthalmopathy. Clinical symptoms, serum thyroxine, TRAb, thyroid ultrasound and orbital computed tomography informed diagnoses. The CDR3 regions of TCR beta were amplified from RNA transcripts. The TCR CDR3 was amplified in a first-round RT-PCR using the HTBI primer set. TCRdb re-derived calls from the multiplex PCR reads in MiXCR, one entry per CDR3 protein. The sample shows about half a million distinct CDR3 sequences, 20% to 25% of them seen only once.

This TCR was recovered from a woman in her 70s with Graves' ophthalmopathy. V and J are TRBV12-3 or TRBV12-4 and TRBJ2-7; D is undetermined. The sample taken for sequencing was blood. The CDR3 DNA reads as TGTGCCAGCAGTCTTAGACTCTCCTACGTGCAGTACTTC. Translated, it gives CASSLRLSYVQYF.